Shown below are 28 T cell receptor beta chains from a single sample sequenced in a study of T cells after yellow fever vaccination. TCRdb itself ran the 5' RACE reads through MiXCR, one entry per CDR3 protein. This table holds some 350,000 distinct CDR3 sequences, 8.7% found once. The material sequenced was PBMCs, taken on the day of the first yellow fever vaccination. The receptors derive from a man aged 18 to 30 who received the YFV17D yellow fever vaccine.

The chain employs TRBV28 and TRBJ2-7; D ambiguous. V lost 5 bases and J lost 3, with 5 bases in between. The length of the CDR3 is 11 residues. The germline gives CDR1 MDHEN, CDR2 SYDVKM. The chain's CDR3 is CASSHYYEQYV. For the CDR3, the DNA is TGTGCCAGCAGTCATTACTACGAGCAGTACGTC.

This clonotype was counted a few times. The J gene is TRBJ2-1, the V gene TRBV13; TRBD2 matches 12 bases. Germline V gene data show CDR1 as PRHDT and CDR2 as FYEKMQ (reference sequence). CDR3 length: 13 residues. V dropped 4 bases and J dropped 15; count of bases not matched to a gene: 7. Here the CDR3 reads CASSSSGGAEPFF. The CDR3, as DNA: TGTGCCAGCAGCTCTAGCGGGGGGGCTGAACCGTTCTTC.

The table lists this clonotype with many counts. J is TRBJ2-2 and V is TRBV11-2; TRBD2 matches 8 bases. Germline assignment: CDR1 SGHAT and CDR2 FQNNGV. Unmatched junction bases numbered 3, after V lost 3 bases and J lost 0 bases. The CDR3 runs 16 residues. The CDR3 spells CASSFFSGANTGELFF. CDR3 nucleotide sequence: TGTGCCAGCAGCTTCTTTAGCGGGGCGAACACCGGGGAGCTGTTTTTT. The full variable domain, completed using reference TRBV11-2 and TRBJ2-2, is EAGVAQSPRYKIIEKRQSVAFWCNPISGHATLYWYQQILGQGPKLLIQFQNNGVVDDSQLPKDRFSAERLKGVDSTLKIQPAKLEDSAVYLCASSFFSGANTGELFFGEGSRLTVL.

This clonotype was detected a few times. The chain couples TRBV19 to TRBJ2-6; the D gene is possibly TRBD2 (5 bases). CDR3 size: 16 residues. Germline assignment: CDR1 LNHDA and CDR2 SQIVND (reference sequence). V gave up 3 bases and J gave up 4 bases, with 13 bases separating them. In DNA form, the CDR3 reads TGTGCCAGTAGTATCGTCACGGGATCCGGGGCCAACGTCCTGACTTTC. Protein: CASSIVTGSGANVLTF.

There are many counts of this clonotype. The gene calls are TRBV3-1 and TRBJ2-7; no firm D call. CDR3 size: 13 residues. CDR1 and CDR2 (germline): LGHDT, YNNKEL (reference sequence). V gave up 1 base and J gave up 6 bases, with 10 bases separating them. CDR3 region: CASSQARAGEQYF. CDR3 coding DNA: TGTGCCAGCAGCCAAGCAAGGGCCGGCGAGCAGTACTTC.

The chain has TRBV7-2 and TRBJ2-5; a weak D match, TRBD1 (5 bases). CDR1 is SGHTA and CDR2 is FQGNSA in the germline V gene. The CDR3 runs 12 residues. The V end was cut by 4 bases, the J end by 6 bases, with 9 bases between. The CDR3 region has the DNA TGTGCCAGCAGCTCCAGGGTCCAGACCCAGTACTTC. Residues: CASSSRVQTQYF. Using reference TRBV7-2 and TRBJ2-5 for the parts outside the CDR3, the full variable domain is GAGVSQSPSNKVTEKGKDVELRCDPISGHTALYWYRQSLGQGLEFLIYFQGNSAPDKSGLPSDRFSAERTGGSVSTLTIQRTQQEDSAVYLCASSSRVQTQYFGPGTRLLVL.

The rearrangement uses TRBV6-2 or TRBV6-3 and TRBJ2-1, with D possibly TRBD2 on 6 matching bases. V lost 10 bases to trimming and J lost 6 bases, with 22 bases between them. CDR3 size: 15 residues. Germline assignment: CDR1 MNHEY and CDR2 SVGEGT. The CDR3 loop reads CAIREGGGYSNEQFF. DNA of the CDR3: TGTGCCATCCGGGAAGGTGGGGGGTATAGCAATGAGCAGTTCTTC.

This clonotype was observed a handful of times. The chain carries TRBV20-1 and TRBJ2-5; tentatively, D is TRBD1 (7 bases). Trimming left V 2 bases short and J 4 bases short, with 8 bases between. The CDR3 extends over 12 amino acids. Germline CDR1 is DFQATT and CDR2 is SNEGSKA (reference sequence). CDR3 sequence (DNA): TGCAGTGCTAGACAGGGGGGAGAGACCCAGTACTTC. It translates to CSARQGGETQYF.

The J gene is TRBJ1-2, the V gene TRBV3-1; D call uncertain. Germline lookup yields CDR1 LGHDT and CDR2 YNNKEL (reference sequence). CDR3 length: 14 residues. Trimming removed 0 bases from V and 8 bases from J, with 13 bases in between. DNA of the CDR3: TGTGCCAGCAGCCAAGACAGTCTTTATAGCGGCTACACCTTC. It is translated as CASSQDSLYSGYTF.

The genes are TRBV7-9 and TRBJ2-7; D is possibly TRBD2 (6 bases). The CDR3 spans 15 residues. CDR1 is SEHNR and CDR2 is FQNEAQ in the germline V gene (reference sequence). V was clipped by 3 bases and J by 3 bases, with 15 bases between them. The CDR3 region is CASSFVGGSLYEQYF. For the CDR3, the DNA is TGTGCCAGCAGCTTCGTTGGAGGGAGTCTCTACGAGCAGTACTTC.

The chain combines TRBV28 with TRBJ2-7, with a weak D call TRBD1 (5 bases). This CDR3 contains 14 residues. Germline CDR1 and CDR2: MDHEN and SYDVKM. Trimming took 1 base from V and 2 from J, leaving 9 bases between them. CDR3 in amino acids: CASSLLGHTYEQYV. Written as DNA, the CDR3 is TGTGCCAGCAGTTTATTGGGGCACACCTACGAGCAGTACGTC.

This clonotype was picked up many times. The chain joins TRBV6-1 to TRBJ1-5; 7 bases match TRBD1. The germline gives CDR1 MNHNS, CDR2 SASEGT. This CDR3 spans 13 amino acids. Trimming removed 10 bases from V and 5 bases from J; junction bases left unmatched: 8. CDR3 sequence: CATGGVGDQPQHF. The CDR3 bases are TGTGCCACAGGGGGGGTGGGAGATCAGCCCCAGCATTTT.

This clonotype was detected ten times or more. The V call is TRBV5-1, the J call TRBJ1-1; D is undetermined. The CDR3 contains 13 residues. Per the germline V gene, CDR1 is SGHRS and CDR2 is YFSETQ. Trimming stripped 0 bases from V and 7 bases from J, with 10 bases between. The CDR3 sequence: CASSLVASNEAFF. CDR3 nucleotide sequence: TGCGCCAGCAGCTTGGTAGCGTCCAATGAAGCTTTCTTT.

The chain uses TRBV4-2 and TRBJ2-2; tentative D call: TRBD1 (6 bases). Germline-derived CDR1 and CDR2 are LGHNA and YNFKEQ. The ends were cut back, 0 bases at V and 4 bases at J, with 9 bases in the middle. This CDR3 is 15 amino acids long. CDR3 bases: TGTGCCAGCAGCCAAGATTGGACAGTCACCGGGGAGCTGTTTTTT. Its protein is CASSQDWTVTGELFF.

The V and J genes are TRBV4-1 and TRBJ1-2, with 10 bases lining up with TRBD1. The CDR3 covers 17 residues. The junction had 16 bases not matched to a gene; V was cut back by 4 bases and J by 8 bases. Germline V gene sequence: CDR1 MGHRA, CDR2 YSYEKL. DNA of the CDR3: TGCGCCAGCAGCCCTCTCCCTACCGCCGGGACAGGGGACGGCTACACCTTC. Protein product: CASSPLPTAGTGDGYTF.

This clonotype was seen many times. The chain employs TRBV6-2 or TRBV6-3 and TRBJ1-5; perhaps TRBD1 as D (6 bases). CDR1 is MNHEY, CDR2 SVGEGT, per germline. The CDR3 spans 15 residues. V was shortened by 5 bases and J by 4 bases, with 15 bases between the two germline ends. Here the CDR3 reads CASSPTGNGNQPQHF. The DNA for the CDR3 is TGTGCCAGCAGTCCCACAGGGAACGGGAATCAGCCCCAGCATTTT.

This chain uses TRBV19 with TRBJ1-2; the D gene is possibly TRBD1 (5 bases). The CDR3 consists of 15 residues. Germline V CDR1 and CDR2: LNHDA, SQIVND (reference sequence). V was cut by 7 bases and J by 3 bases, with 18 bases left in between. CDR3 coding DNA: TGTGCCAGTAATGACGGGCGGGGGTCGGACTATGGCTACACCTTC. It codes for CASNDGRGSDYGYTF.

V and J are TRBV3-1 and TRBJ2-7, with a tentative D call TRBD2 (5 bases). V lost 0 bases, J lost 8 bases, and 11 bases lay in between. This CDR3 region has 13 residues. Germline V gives CDR1 LGHDT, CDR2 YNNKEL (reference sequence). CDR3 amino acids: CASSQEESGKQYF. The CDR3 DNA is TGTGCCAGCAGCCAAGAGGAATCGGGGAAGCAGTACTTC.

The chain links TRBV4-1 to TRBJ2-1, with D maybe TRBD2 (7 bases). V lost 5 bases and J lost 8, with 28 bases in between. Per germline, CDR1 MGHRA and CDR2 YSYEKL. This CDR3 has 18 amino acids. The CDR3 nucleotides read TGCGCCAGCAGCGACGGAGCAAGGGGGGGGTTTAGGATCTATGAGCAGTTCTTC. Translating it yields CASSDGARGGFRIYEQFF.

The chain uses TRBV7-2 and TRBJ1-4, with D hard to call. Trimming removed 4 bases at V and 7 bases at J, with 13 bases between. The CDR3 has 14 residues. CDR1 and CDR2 from the germline V gene are SGHTA and FQGNSA. CDR3 loop: CASSSRTGSEKLFF. The CDR3 bases are TGTGCCAGCAGCTCCCGGACGGGGAGTGAAAAACTGTTTTTT.

This clonotype was seen at least ten times. This rearrangement joins TRBV7-2 to TRBJ1-2, with D perhaps matching TRBD1 (5 bases). The CDR3 covers 15 residues. The germline gives CDR1 SGHTA, CDR2 FQGNSA. Trimming removed 1 base from V and 3 bases from J, with 12 bases in between. The CDR3 loop is CASSLGGGRDYGYTF. CDR3 in DNA: TGTGCCAGCAGCTTAGGTGGGGGACGGGACTATGGCTACACCTTC.

This clonotype was counted between two and nine times. The chain links TRBV5-5 to TRBJ2-3; maybe TRBD1 (5 bases). Germline CDR1 SGHKS, CDR2 YYEKEE (reference sequence). With 0 bases removed from V and 5 bases from J, the gap between germline ends came to 10 bases. The CDR3 totals 14 residues. The CDR3: CASSLVWGGDTQYF. The CDR3 coding sequence is TGTGCCAGCAGCTTGGTTTGGGGCGGAGATACGCAGTATTTT.

The V and J genes are TRBV28 and TRBJ1-2, with TRBD1 identical over 7 bases. Germline V CDR1 and CDR2: MDHEN, SYDVKM. With 3 bases clipped from V and 4 bases from J, the junction kept 11 bases outside the gene matches. The CDR3 is 16 residues long. Here the CDR3 DNA reads TGTGCCAGCAGTTTTCTTGACAGGGTTATCACCTATGGCTACACCTTC. Protein sequence: CASSFLDRVITYGYTF.

V and J are TRBV20-1 and TRBJ1-2; no clear D. Between the trimmed V and J ends, which lost 4 bases and 2 bases, there was a span of 14 bases. The CDR3 consists of 14 residues. Germline CDR1 is DFQATT and CDR2 is SNEGSKA (reference sequence). CDR3 nucleotides: TGCAGTGCTACCCGGCGAGACCGAAACTATGGCTACACCTTC. This translates into CSATRRDRNYGYTF.

At least ten counts were recorded for this clonotype. This chain links TRBV4-1 with TRBJ2-1; D perhaps matches TRBD2 (5 bases). The germline gives CDR1 MGHRA, CDR2 YSYEKL. V lost 1 base to trimming and J lost 7 bases, with 14 bases between them. The CDR3 totals 15 residues. CDR3 coding DNA: TGCGCCAGCAGCCAAGGACCAGGAACGGGGAATGAGCAGTTCTTC. This sequence encodes CASSQGPGTGNEQFF.

The chain joins TRBV5-1 to TRBJ1-1; TRBD1 might be the D (6 bases). Trimming shortened V by 2 bases and J by 5 bases, and 10 bases separated the two germline ends. The germline V gene encodes CDR1 SGHRS and CDR2 YFSETQ. The CDR3 has 13 amino acids. CDR3 bases: TGCGCCAGCAGCTTCTATCAGGGGACTGAAGCTTTCTTT. Encoded protein: CASSFYQGTEAFF.

This clonotype has more than one count but fewer than ten. The gene calls are TRBV20-1 and TRBJ2-7, with TRBD2 matching over 7 bases. The CDR3 is 15 amino acids. Trimming removed 1 base from V and 0 bases from J; junction bases left unmatched: 6. Germline V CDR1 and CDR2: DFQATT, SNEGSKA (reference sequence). The CDR3 nucleotides read TGCAGTGCTAGAGTGGAGCGGGGACTCTCCTACGAGCAGTACTTC. Its translation: CSARVERGLSYEQYF.

In its sample, this clonotype was seen many times. The CDR3 reads CASRQQETQYF. DNA of the CDR3: TGTGCCAGCCGGCAACAAGAGACCCAGTACTTC. This rearrangement joins TRBV7-9 to TRBJ2-5; D unclear. The CDR3 sequence is 11 residues long. Germline V gene data show CDR1 as SEHNR and CDR2 as FQNEAQ (reference sequence). The V end was cut by 8 bases, the J end by 2 bases, with 6 bases between.